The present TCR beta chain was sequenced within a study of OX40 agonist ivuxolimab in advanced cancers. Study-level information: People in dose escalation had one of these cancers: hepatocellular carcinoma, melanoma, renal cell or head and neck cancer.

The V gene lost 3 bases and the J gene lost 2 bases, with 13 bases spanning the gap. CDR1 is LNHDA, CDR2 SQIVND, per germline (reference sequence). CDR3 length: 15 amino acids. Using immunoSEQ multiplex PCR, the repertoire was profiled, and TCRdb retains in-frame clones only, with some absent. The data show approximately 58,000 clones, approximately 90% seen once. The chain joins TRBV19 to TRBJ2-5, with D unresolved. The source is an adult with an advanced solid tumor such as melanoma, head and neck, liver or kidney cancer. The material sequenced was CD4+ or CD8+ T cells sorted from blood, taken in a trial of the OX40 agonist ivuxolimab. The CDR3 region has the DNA TGTGCCAGTAGTATGCGTTCGGGTTTTCAAGAGACCCAGTACTTC. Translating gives CASSMRSGFQETQYF.